The 23 T cell receptor beta chains in this list originate from one sample, sequenced in a study of shared clonotypes between healthy human individuals. Clones were sequenced by immunoSEQ multiplex PCR, and TCRdb holds only the in-frame ones, with some missing. The sample has under 750,000 clones; roughly 72% are singletons. The sequenced material came from memory CD4+ T cells sorted from blood. Documented subset: CD45RA-negative fraction. Receptors were obtained from a woman aged 30 to 39 in good health.

The rearrangement links TRBV5-1 to TRBJ2-7; D is possibly TRBD2 (6 bases). Deletions cut 4 bases from V and 4 bases from J, with 18 bases between. The germline V gene encodes CDR1 SGHRS and CDR2 YFSETQ. The CDR3 runs to 15 residues. CDR3 region: CASSPQGQGGYEQYF. In DNA, the CDR3 is TGCGCCAGCAGCCCTCAAGGGCAGGGAGGTTACGAGCAGTACTTC.

On this clone itself: Since a much larger clone is just one base distant, this may be a read error. Distinct nucleotide sequences in the sample also encode this CDR3. The J gene is TRBJ2-4, the V gene TRBV4-1; D perhaps matches TRBD1 (5 bases). CDR1 is MGHRA, CDR2 YSYEKL, per germline. Trimming stripped 7 bases from V and 1 base from J, with 11 bases between. The CDR3 contains 14 residues. CDR3 protein: CASTTTGAKNIQYF. In DNA, the CDR3 is TGCGCCAGCACCACAACAGGTGCCAAAAACATTCAGTACTTC.

The chain carries TRBV18 and TRBJ2-2; 7 nucleotides match TRBD1. After removal of 6 bases from V and 5 bases from J, the junction contained 9 bases not matched to a gene. Per germline, CDR1 KGHSH and CDR2 LQKENI. The length of the CDR3 is 15 residues. For the CDR3, the DNA is TGTGCCAGCTCTCTACAGGGGAGAGTTACCGGGGAGCTGTTTTTT. Translating gives CASSLQGRVTGELFF.

The genes are TRBV27 and TRBJ2-1, with 7 bases fitting TRBD2. The CDR3 spans 15 residues. The germline CDR1 and CDR2 sequences are MNHEY and SMNVEV (reference sequence). Trimming cost V 7 bases and J 0 bases; bases outside gene matches: 6. The CDR3 coding sequence is TGTGCCAGCACCGCTAGCGGCAGCTCCTACAATGAGCAGTTCTTC. Amino acids: CASTASGSSYNEQFF.

J is TRBJ2-7 and V is TRBV2; D possibly corresponds to TRBD2 (5 bases). The CDR3 runs to 14 residues. The germline CDR1 and CDR2 sequences are SNHLY and FYNNEI. Trimming cost V 4 bases and J 0 bases, with 10 bases left between them. The CDR3 region is CASSGRAGSYEQYF. In nucleotides, the CDR3 is TGTGCCAGCAGTGGGCGGGCGGGCTCCTACGAGCAGTACTTC.

This clone was counted ten times or more. The chain carries TRBV6-1 and TRBJ1-5; 11 bases match TRBD1. The V segment lost 4 bases and the J segment 6 bases; nucleotides outside the gene matches: 2. The CDR3 consists of 14 residues. The germline V gene has CDR1 MNHNS and CDR2 SASEGT. CDR3 DNA sequence: TGTGCCAGCAGTGGGACAGGGGGCGGTCAGCCCCAGCATTTT. Protein product: CASSGTGGGQPQHF.

This clone was counted a few times. This rearrangement joins TRBV5-6 to TRBJ2-2; 12 bases agree with TRBD2. After removal of 2 bases from V and 9 bases from J, the junction contained 11 bases not matched to a gene. Germline CDR1 reads SGHDT; CDR2 reads YYEEEE. This CDR3 comprises 17 residues. The CDR3 nucleotides are TGTGCCAGCAGCTTCTACCTAGGACTAGCGGGGAGGAGGGAGCTGTTTTTT. It yields the protein CASSFYLGLAGRRELFF.

This clone appeared a few times. This rearrangement joins TRBV19 to TRBJ2-5; TRBD1 matches at 7 bases. This CDR3 region has 13 residues. Trimming removed 9 bases from V and 0 bases from J; junction bases left unmatched: 4. Germline V gene lookup returns CDR1 LNHDA and CDR2 SQIVND (reference sequence). The CDR3 spells CARRQGDQETQYF. The CDR3 region has the DNA TGTGCCAGAAGACAGGGCGACCAAGAGACCCAGTACTTC.

The chain recombines TRBV25-1 with TRBJ2-1, with D hard to call. Trimming stripped 1 base from V and 4 bases from J, with 5 bases between. CDR1 is MGHDK and CDR2 is SYGVNS in the germline V gene. The CDR3 has 13 amino acids. CDR3 coding DNA: TGTGCCAGCAGTGAATGGGATTACAATGAGCAGTTCTTC. Translated: CASSEWDYNEQFF. Based on the CDR3 plus reference TRBV25-1 and TRBJ2-1, the full variable domain is EADIYQTPRYLVIGTGKKITLECSQTMGHDKMYWYQQDPGMELHLIHYSYGVNSTEKGDLSSESTVSRIRTEHFPLTLESARPSHTSQYLCASSEWDYNEQFFGPGTRLTVL.

The chain uses TRBV5-1 and TRBJ2-3; no definite D call. Germline values: CDR1 SGHRS, CDR2 YFSETQ. V dropped 0 bases and J dropped 5 bases, with 7 bases sitting between them. This CDR3 has 13 residues. In DNA form, the CDR3 reads TGCGCCAGCAGCTTGGGGCAGCAAGATACGCAGTATTTT. This translates into CASSLGQQDTQYF.

This chain uses TRBV20-1 with TRBJ2-3, with D hard to call. Germline-derived CDR1 and CDR2 are DFQATT and SNEGSKA (reference sequence). The V gene lost 3 bases and the J gene lost 10 bases, with 8 bases spanning the gap. This CDR3 comprises 10 residues. The CDR3 nucleotides are TGCAGTGCTAGCGTGGGCTCGCAGTATTTT. Protein sequence: CSASVGSQYF.

This clone was picked up one time. V is TRBV27 and J is TRBJ2-7; 8 bases align to TRBD1. CDR1 is MNHEY and CDR2 is SMNVEV in the germline V gene (reference sequence). With 5 bases clipped from V and 6 bases from J, the junction kept 9 bases outside the gene matches. This CDR3 is built from 14 residues. In DNA form, the CDR3 reads TGTGCCAGCAGTCTACGGACAGGGTATACCGAGCAGTACTTC. Amino acid sequence: CASSLRTGYTEQYF.

This clone showed up just once. V and J are TRBV2 and TRBJ1-2, with D possibly matching TRBD1 (5 bases). The CDR3 is 15 residues long. V lost 7 bases and J 7 bases, leaving 22 bases between the germline ends. Looked up from germline, CDR1 is SNHLY and CDR2 is FYNNEI. The CDR3 coding sequence is TGTGCCAGCACCCCACTGGGGGGGGTAGCTGCTGGCTACACCTTC. Residues: CASTPLGGVAAGYTF. Full variable domain (missing parts from reference TRBV2 and TRBJ1-2): EPEVTQTPSHQVTQMGQEVILRCVPISNHLYFYWYRQILGQKVEFLVSFYNNEISEKSEIFDDQFSVERPDGSNFTLKIRSTKLEDSAMYFCASTPLGGVAAGYTFGSGTRLTVV.

Comments on this clone: A much larger clone lies a single base off, so this may be a read error. Other DNA sequences of this sample code for an identical CDR3. The chain links TRBV28 to TRBJ2-2; possible D gene TRBD1, 6 bases. V dropped 6 bases and J dropped 0 bases, with 8 bases sitting between them. The germline CDR1 and CDR2 sequences are MDHEN and SYDVKM. The CDR3 extends over 14 amino acids. CDR3 region: CASRRTANTGELFF. The CDR3 DNA is TGTGCCAGCAGGCGGACAGCGAACACCGGGGAGCTGTTTTTT. Combining the CDR3 with reference TRBV28 and TRBJ2-2 gives the whole variable domain DVKVTQSSRYLVKRTGEKVFLECVQDMDHENMFWYRQDPGLGLRLIYFSYDVKMKEKGDIPEGYSVSREKKERFSLILESASTNQTSMYLCASRRTANTGELFFGEGSRLTVL.

This clone came up a few times. V gene TRBV15 combines with J gene TRBJ2-3, with 8 bases fitting TRBD1. This CDR3 spans 13 amino acids. Germline CDR1 LNHNV, CDR2 YYDKDF (reference sequence). Trimming removed 7 bases from V and 2 bases from J; junction bases left unmatched: 2. CDR3 DNA: TGTGCCACCAAGGACAGGGACACAGATACGCAGTATTTT. Its protein product is CATKDRDTDTQYF.

This chain uses TRBV10-1 with TRBJ2-1; 7 positions agree with TRBD1. V gave up 11 bases and J gave up 0 bases; unmatched junction bases: 7. From germline, CDR1 is WNHNN and CDR2 SYGVQD (reference sequence). This CDR3 is built from 14 residues. CDR3 nucleotides: TGCGCCGGAAAGACAGGGAGCTCCTACAATGAGCAGTTCTTC. This encodes CAGKTGSSYNEQFF.

The chain is built from TRBV7-3 and TRBJ2-3; D not certain. Looked up from germline, CDR1 is SGHTA and CDR2 is FQGTGA. This CDR3 region has 13 residues. V lost 3 bases and J lost 5, with 9 bases in between. The CDR3 sequence is CASSFTFKDTQYF. In DNA, the CDR3 is TGTGCCAGCAGCTTTACTTTCAAAGATACGCAGTATTTT.

V is TRBV7-3 and J is TRBJ2-1; 8 bases are shared with TRBD2. The V gene end was trimmed by 8 bases and the J gene end by 0 bases; junction bases not matched to a gene: 3. The CDR3 contains 14 residues. CDR1 and CDR2 (germline): SGHTA, FQGTGA. In DNA, the CDR3 is TGTGCCAGCGGAAGCGGGAGCTCCTACAATGAGCAGTTCTTC. Its protein is CASGSGSSYNEQFF. Variable domain in full (rest from reference TRBV7-3 and TRBJ2-1): GAGVSQTPSNKVTEKGKYVELRCDPISGHTALYWYRQSLGQGPEFLIYFQGTGAADDSGLPNDRFFAVRPEGSVSTLKIQRTERGDSAVYLCASGSGSSYNEQFFGPGTRLTVL.

This chain links TRBV13 with TRBJ2-7; 14 bases agree with TRBD2. The CDR3 has 14 residues. The junction had 3 bases not matched to a gene; V was cut back by 5 bases and J by 6 bases. Germline-derived CDR1 and CDR2 are PRHDT and FYEKMQ (reference sequence). CDR3 sequence: CASSRGTSGSEQYF. As DNA, the CDR3 is TGTGCCAGCAGCCGCGGGACTAGCGGGAGCGAGCAGTACTTC.

The chain has TRBV5-6 and TRBJ1-2, with D hard to call. Germline assignment: CDR1 SGHDT and CDR2 YYEEEE. The CDR3 runs to 14 residues. V was trimmed by 2 bases and J by 6 bases, leaving 14 bases between them. The CDR3 DNA reads as TGTGCCAGCAGCTTAACCGGCGTGGCAAATGGCTACACCTTC. Translating gives CASSLTGVANGYTF.

This sequence joins TRBV6-1 and TRBJ1-4; 10 bases agree with TRBD1. The germline gives CDR1 MNHNS, CDR2 SASEGT. There are 14 residues in the CDR3. V shed 4 bases, J shed 7 bases, and the junction held 3 bases outside the gene matches. The CDR3, as DNA: TGTGCCAGCAGTGTGACAGGGGGCGTTGAAAAACTGTTTTTT. As protein: CASSVTGGVEKLFF.

The V and J genes are TRBV11-2 and TRBJ2-2; 9 bases are a match to TRBD1. V was pared by 4 bases and J by 13 bases, with 7 bases of the junction left unmatched. Germline CDR1 reads SGHAT; CDR2 reads FQNNGV. This CDR3 is 13 amino acids long. This chain's CDR3 is CASSSPGQGRLFF. For the CDR3, the DNA is TGTGCCAGCAGCTCCCCGGGACAGGGAAGGCTGTTTTTT.

The chain combines TRBV11-1 with TRBJ2-5, with TRBD2 identical over 14 bases. The CDR3 covers 16 residues. Losses at the gene ends were 3 bases for V and 5 bases for J; bases not matched to a gene: 5. Germline lookup yields CDR1 SGHAT and CDR2 FQDESV (reference sequence). CDR3 sequence reads: CASSFGRLAGGETQYF. CDR3 bases: TGTGCCAGCAGCTTCGGTAGACTAGCGGGAGGGGAGACCCAGTACTTC.